These 18 T cell receptor beta chains share one sample of origin, sequenced in a study of blood T cell repertoires in COVID-19. Measured with immunoSEQ multiplex PCR; TCRdb has only the in-frame clones, and not every one. Of some 280,000 clones in the sample, 70% to 90% were seen once. The sequencing sample was made of peripheral blood. These receptors all stem from a woman aged 45-65 years with active or convalescent COVID-19.

About this clone itself: Compared with germline, one end of the junction differs, possibly owing to a read error. The chain joins TRBV7-8 to TRBJ2-7, with 7 bases identical to TRBD2. The germline V gene has CDR1 SGHVS and CDR2 FQNEAQ. This CDR3 region has 14 residues. CDR3 coding DNA: TGTGCCAGCAGCCTAGCGGTTAGCTCCTACGAGCAGTACTTC. This codes for CASSLAVSSYEQYF.

The chain uses TRBV9 and TRBJ2-2, with 11 bases matching TRBD2. With 4 bases clipped from V and 1 base from J, the junction kept 12 bases outside the gene matches. The CDR3 contains 19 residues. In germline, CDR1 is SGDLS, CDR2 YYNGEE. CDR3 sequence reads: CASSPRLGLAGGNTGELFF. DNA for the CDR3: TGTGCCAGCAGCCCCCGCCTTGGGCTAGCGGGAGGGAACACCGGGGAGCTGTTTTTT.

The chain carries TRBV2 and TRBJ1-2, with D tentatively TRBD1 (5 bases). The germline V and J ends were trimmed by 6 bases and 0 bases, with 14 bases remaining between them. The germline CDR1 and CDR2 sequences are SNHLY and FYNNEI. The length of the CDR3 is 15 residues. The CDR3 DNA reads TGTGCCAGCAGACCAAGTCGACAGCCTAACTATGGCTACACCTTC. It translates to CASRPSRQPNYGYTF.

This clone was picked up a small number of times. V usage is TRBV19 and J usage is TRBJ1-2, with D possibly being TRBD1 (5 bases). The CDR3 consists of 14 residues. Trimming cost V 7 bases and J 6 bases, with 18 bases left between them. Per the germline V gene, CDR1 is LNHDA and CDR2 is SQIVND (reference sequence). The CDR3 here is CASNPVEGRNGYTF. In DNA form, the CDR3 reads TGTGCCAGTAATCCGGTGGAGGGGAGGAATGGCTACACCTTC.

A few counts support this clone. The J gene is TRBJ2-2, the V gene TRBV11-2; no clear D. Trimming stripped 1 base from V and 13 bases from J, with 19 bases between. This CDR3 contains 15 residues. The germline CDR1 and CDR2 sequences are SGHAT and FQNNGV. The CDR3 DNA follows: TGTGCCAGCAGCTTAGCCACAGTAGTTCCAGTCCGGCTGTTTTTT. This translates into CASSLATVVPVRLFF.

This clone came up many times. The genes are TRBV19 and TRBJ2-2; D not certain. The germline V gene has CDR1 LNHDA and CDR2 SQIVND (reference sequence). The V end was cut by 11 bases, the J end by 1 base, with 11 bases between. The CDR3 extends over 13 amino acids. In DNA form, the CDR3 reads TGTGCCCTGCAGGATTTGAACACCGGGGAGCTGTTTTTT. It yields the protein CALQDLNTGELFF.

The chain has TRBV19 and TRBJ1-1; unclear D gene. This CDR3 spans 12 amino acids. CDR1 is LNHDA, CDR2 SQIVND, per germline (reference sequence). V lost 6 bases and J 3 bases, leaving 8 bases between the germline ends. The CDR3: CASSLADTEAFF. DNA for the CDR3: TGTGCCAGTAGCTTGGCGGACACTGAAGCTTTCTTT.

This sequence joins TRBV30 and TRBJ2-7; 11 bases are a match to TRBD2. Trimming took 8 bases from V and 4 from J; bases not matched to a gene: 10. The length of the CDR3 is 14 residues. Germline V gene lookup returns CDR1 GTSNPN and CDR2 SVGIG (reference sequence). CDR3 protein: CAQDLAGGSYEQYF. DNA of the CDR3: TGTGCCCAGGACTTAGCGGGAGGGTCGTACGAGCAGTACTTC.

V and J are TRBV6-5 and TRBJ1-4; the D gene is possibly TRBD1 (5 bases). Between the trimmed V and J ends, which lost 6 bases and 8 bases, there was a span of 13 bases. Germline V gives CDR1 MNHEY, CDR2 SVGAGI. This CDR3 region has 13 residues. The CDR3: CASRGPGGEKLFF. CDR3 coding DNA: TGTGCCAGCAGGGGACCCGGGGGAGAAAAACTGTTTTTT.

V is TRBV15 and J is TRBJ2-5; the D gene is possibly TRBD1 (5 bases). Germline V gene lookup returns CDR1 LNHNV and CDR2 YYDKDF (reference sequence). The germline V and J ends were trimmed by 5 bases and 4 bases, with 14 bases remaining between them. The CDR3 consists of 14 residues. For the CDR3, the DNA is TGTGCCACCAGCGCAGGACACCCGGTAGAGACCCAGTACTTC. Protein: CATSAGHPVETQYF.

This clone has more than one count but fewer than ten. The chain employs TRBV5-4 and TRBJ2-7; D is ambiguous. V dropped 2 bases and J dropped 5 bases, with 11 bases sitting between them. Germline CDR1 and CDR2: SGHNT and YYREEE (reference sequence). There are 13 residues in the CDR3. DNA of the CDR3: TGTGCCAGCAGCTTTGAACAGATCCACGAGCAGTACTTC. Its protein product is CASSFEQIHEQYF.

This clone was seen once. The chain recombines TRBV28 with TRBJ1-5; D is uncertain. With 8 bases removed from V and 4 bases from J, the gap between germline ends came to 18 bases. This CDR3 contains 15 residues. Germline V gene lookup returns CDR1 MDHEN and CDR2 SYDVKM. Here the CDR3 DNA reads TGTGCCAGCTGTACACCTCCCCAAGTTAATCAGCCCCAGCATTTT. Translation gives CASCTPPQVNQPQHF.

J is TRBJ2-7 and V is TRBV4-1; D call uncertain. This CDR3 contains 14 residues. The V gene's germline CDR1 is MGHRA and CDR2 YSYEKL. V lost 0 bases, J lost 1 base, and 7 bases lay in between. The CDR3 DNA reads as TGCGCCAGCAGCCAAGATCCCAGTTCCTACGAGCAGTACTTC. Protein sequence: CASSQDPSSYEQYF.

In its sample, this clone was seen once. The chain has TRBV10-1 and TRBJ1-1; TRBD1 is a possible D gene (6 bases). V shed 5 bases and J shed 5 bases, with 15 bases lying between them. CDR1 is WNHNN and CDR2 is SYGVQD in the germline V gene (reference sequence). The CDR3 contains 14 residues. The CDR3 DNA reads TGCGCCAGCAGTATGGGGCAGGGGAGAACTGAAGCTTTCTTT. It specifies CASSMGQGRTEAFF.

V usage is TRBV7-9 and J usage is TRBJ1-2; possibly TRBD1 for D (5 bases). The CDR3 length is 15 residues. The ends were cut back, 1 base at V and 2 bases at J, with 11 bases in the middle. Germline-derived CDR1 and CDR2 are SEHNR and FQNEAQ (reference sequence). DNA for the CDR3: TGTGCCAGCAGCTTAGAAGGGGCAGCCAACTATGGCTACACCTTC. Amino acids: CASSLEGAANYGYTF.

The CDR3 nucleotides are TGTGCCAGTAAAGGTCTGCCTAGCGGACGGAGGACCGGGGAGCTGTTTTTT. Translating it yields CASKGLPSGRRTGELFF. The chain has TRBV19 and TRBJ2-2, with 7 positions matching TRBD2. The CDR3 length is 17 residues. In germline, CDR1 is LNHDA, CDR2 SQIVND (reference sequence). With V trimmed by 7 bases and J by 5 bases, 16 bases remained unmatched. Combining the CDR3 with reference TRBV19 and TRBJ2-2 gives the whole variable domain DGGITQSPKYLFRKEGQNVTLSCEQNLNHDAMYWYRQDPGQGLRLIYYSQIVNDFQKGDIAEGYSVSREKKESFPLTVTSAQKNPTAFYLCASKGLPSGRRTGELFFGEGSRLTVL.

This clone was seen just once. The gene calls are TRBV30 and TRBJ2-7, with TRBD1 matching 7 bases. V lost 0 bases and J lost 3; bases outside the gene matches: 8. This CDR3 is built from 15 residues. Germline V gives CDR1 GTSNPN, CDR2 SVGIG (reference sequence). The CDR3 is CAWSVLGTVHYEQYF. The CDR3 DNA follows: TGTGCCTGGAGTGTACTGGGGACAGTTCACTACGAGCAGTACTTC.

V is TRBV9 and J is TRBJ2-1; 8 nucleotides agree with TRBD2. Trimming removed 4 bases from V and 6 bases from J; junction bases left unmatched: 15. Germline CDR1 SGDLS, CDR2 YYNGEE. This CDR3 is 17 amino acids long. This chain's CDR3 is CASSSPRALAEVNEQFF. CDR3 in DNA: TGTGCCAGCAGCTCCCCGAGGGCACTAGCGGAGGTCAATGAGCAGTTCTTC.